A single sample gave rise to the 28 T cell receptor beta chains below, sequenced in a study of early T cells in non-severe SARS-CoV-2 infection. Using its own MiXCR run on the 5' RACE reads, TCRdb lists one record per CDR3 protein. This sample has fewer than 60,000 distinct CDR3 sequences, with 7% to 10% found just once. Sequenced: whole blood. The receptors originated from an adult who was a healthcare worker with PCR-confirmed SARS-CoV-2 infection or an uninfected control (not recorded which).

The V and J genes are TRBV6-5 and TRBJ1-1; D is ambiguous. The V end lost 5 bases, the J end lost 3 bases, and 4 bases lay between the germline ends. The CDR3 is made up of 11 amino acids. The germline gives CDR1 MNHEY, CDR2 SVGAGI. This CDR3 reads CASSRYTEAFF. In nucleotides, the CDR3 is TGTGCCAGCAGTCGCTACACTGAAGCTTTCTTT.

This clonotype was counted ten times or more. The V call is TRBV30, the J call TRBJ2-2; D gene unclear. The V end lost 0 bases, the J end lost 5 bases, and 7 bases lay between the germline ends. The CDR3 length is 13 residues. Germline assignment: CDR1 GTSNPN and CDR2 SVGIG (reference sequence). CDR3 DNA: TGTGCCTGGAGTGTACAAGCTACCGGGGAGCTGTTTTTT. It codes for CAWSVQATGELFF.

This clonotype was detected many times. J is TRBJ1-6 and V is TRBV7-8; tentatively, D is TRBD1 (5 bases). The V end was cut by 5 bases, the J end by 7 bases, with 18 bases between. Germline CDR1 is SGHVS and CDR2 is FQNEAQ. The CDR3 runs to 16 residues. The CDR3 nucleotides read TGTGCCAGCAGCCCGGGGAGGGGTTATAGAAATTCACCCCTCCACTTT. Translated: CASSPGRGYRNSPLHF.

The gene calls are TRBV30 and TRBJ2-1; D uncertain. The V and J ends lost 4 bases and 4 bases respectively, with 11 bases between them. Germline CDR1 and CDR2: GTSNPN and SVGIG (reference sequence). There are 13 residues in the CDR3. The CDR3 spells CAWTTRLYNEQFF. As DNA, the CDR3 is TGTGCCTGGACCACCAGACTTTACAATGAGCAGTTCTTC.

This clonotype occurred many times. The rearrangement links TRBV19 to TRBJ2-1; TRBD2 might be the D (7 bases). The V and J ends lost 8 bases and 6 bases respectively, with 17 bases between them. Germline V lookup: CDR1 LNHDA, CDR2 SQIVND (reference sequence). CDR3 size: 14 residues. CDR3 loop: CASGQTGTTNEQFF. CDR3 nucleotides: TGTGCCAGTGGACAGACTGGGACTACCAATGAGCAGTTCTTC. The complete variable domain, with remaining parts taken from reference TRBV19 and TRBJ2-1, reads DGGITQSPKYLFRKEGQNVTLSCEQNLNHDAMYWYRQDPGQGLRLIYYSQIVNDFQKGDIAEGYSVSREKKESFPLTVTSAQKNPTAFYLCASGQTGTTNEQFFGPGTRLTVL.

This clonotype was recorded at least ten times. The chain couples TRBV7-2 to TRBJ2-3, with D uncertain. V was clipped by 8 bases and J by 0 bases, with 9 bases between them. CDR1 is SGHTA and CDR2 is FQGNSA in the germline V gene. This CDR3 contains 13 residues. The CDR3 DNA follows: TGTGCCAGCGGGTCACTGAGCACAGATACGCAGTATTTT. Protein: CASGSLSTDTQYF.

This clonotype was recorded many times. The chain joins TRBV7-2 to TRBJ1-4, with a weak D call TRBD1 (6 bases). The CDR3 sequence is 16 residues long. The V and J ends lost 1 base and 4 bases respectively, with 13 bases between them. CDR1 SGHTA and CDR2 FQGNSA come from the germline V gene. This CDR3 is CASSLEALDSNEKLFF. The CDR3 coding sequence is TGTGCCAGCAGCTTAGAGGCCCTGGACAGTAATGAAAAACTGTTTTTT.

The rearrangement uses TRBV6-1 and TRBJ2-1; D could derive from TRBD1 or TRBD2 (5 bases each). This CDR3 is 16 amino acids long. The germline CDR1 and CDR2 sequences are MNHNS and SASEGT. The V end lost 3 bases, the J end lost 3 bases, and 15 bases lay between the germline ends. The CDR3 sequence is CASSEARDPGYNEQFF. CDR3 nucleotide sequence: TGTGCCAGCAGTGAGGCTAGGGACCCGGGCTACAATGAGCAGTTCTTC.

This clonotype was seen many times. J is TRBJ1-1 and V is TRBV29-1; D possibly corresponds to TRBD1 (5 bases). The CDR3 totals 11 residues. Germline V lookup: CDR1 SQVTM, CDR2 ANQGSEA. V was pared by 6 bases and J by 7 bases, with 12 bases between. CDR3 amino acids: CSVSRGGEAFF. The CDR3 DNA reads TGCAGCGTCTCGAGGGGAGGTGAAGCTTTCTTT.

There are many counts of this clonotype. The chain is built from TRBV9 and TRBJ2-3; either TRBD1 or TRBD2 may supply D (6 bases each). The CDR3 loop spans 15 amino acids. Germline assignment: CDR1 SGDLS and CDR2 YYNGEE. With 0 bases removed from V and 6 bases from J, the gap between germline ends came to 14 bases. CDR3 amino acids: CASSVGVNGGDTQYF. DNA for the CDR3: TGTGCCAGCAGCGTAGGGGTCAACGGGGGCGATACGCAGTATTTT.

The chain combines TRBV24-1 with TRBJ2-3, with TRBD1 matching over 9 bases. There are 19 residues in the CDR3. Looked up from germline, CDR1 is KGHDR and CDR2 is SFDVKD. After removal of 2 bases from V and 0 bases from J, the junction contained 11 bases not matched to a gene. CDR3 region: CATSDYRGLARSSTDTQYF. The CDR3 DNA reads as TGTGCCACCAGTGATTACAGGGGGCTCGCTCGTTCTAGCACAGATACGCAGTATTTT.

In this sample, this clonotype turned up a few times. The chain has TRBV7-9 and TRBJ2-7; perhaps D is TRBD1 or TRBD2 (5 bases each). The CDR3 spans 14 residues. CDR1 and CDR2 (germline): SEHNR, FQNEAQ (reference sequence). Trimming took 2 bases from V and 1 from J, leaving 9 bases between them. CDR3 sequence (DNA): TGTGCCAGCAGCTTAAGGGACCGGTCCTACGAGCAGTACTTC. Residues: CASSLRDRSYEQYF.

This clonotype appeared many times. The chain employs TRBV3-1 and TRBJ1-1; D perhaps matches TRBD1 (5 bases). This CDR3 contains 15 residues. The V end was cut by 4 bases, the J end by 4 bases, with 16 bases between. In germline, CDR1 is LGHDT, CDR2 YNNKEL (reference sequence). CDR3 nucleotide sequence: TGTGCCAGCAGCCCGCGGGGGGGAAGAAGCACTGAAGCTTTCTTT. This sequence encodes CASSPRGGRSTEAFF.

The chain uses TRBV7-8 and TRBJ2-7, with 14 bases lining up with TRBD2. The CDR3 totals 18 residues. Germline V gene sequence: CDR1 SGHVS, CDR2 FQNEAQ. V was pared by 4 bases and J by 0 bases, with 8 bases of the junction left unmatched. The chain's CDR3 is CASSSGTSGSYSSYEQYF. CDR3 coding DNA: TGTGCCAGCAGCTCAGGGACTAGCGGGAGTTACAGCTCCTACGAGCAGTACTTC.

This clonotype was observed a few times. The CDR3 spells CASSLQGIDNQPQHF. The CDR3 bases are TGTGCCAGCAGTTTACAGGGGATCGACAATCAGCCCCAGCATTTT. The gene calls are TRBV7-2 and TRBJ1-5; 7 bases agree with TRBD1. The CDR3 contains 15 residues. With 6 bases clipped from V and 3 bases from J, the junction kept 8 bases outside the gene matches. The germline V gene has CDR1 SGHTA and CDR2 FQGNSA.

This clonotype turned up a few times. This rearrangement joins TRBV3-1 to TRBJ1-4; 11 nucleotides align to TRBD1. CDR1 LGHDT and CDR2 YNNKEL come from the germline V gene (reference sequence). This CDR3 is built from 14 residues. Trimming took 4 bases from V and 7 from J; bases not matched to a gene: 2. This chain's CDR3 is CASSLGTGGEKLFF. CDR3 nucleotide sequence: TGTGCCAGCAGCCTCGGGACAGGGGGTGAAAAACTGTTTTTT.

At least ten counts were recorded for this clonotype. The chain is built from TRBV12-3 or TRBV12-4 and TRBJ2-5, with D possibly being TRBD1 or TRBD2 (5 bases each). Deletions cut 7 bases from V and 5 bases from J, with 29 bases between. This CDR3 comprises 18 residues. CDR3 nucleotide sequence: TGTGCCAGCACTAGCATACAATCCCGAGGGGCAGGAAGGGAGACCCAGTACTTC. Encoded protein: CASTSIQSRGAGRETQYF.

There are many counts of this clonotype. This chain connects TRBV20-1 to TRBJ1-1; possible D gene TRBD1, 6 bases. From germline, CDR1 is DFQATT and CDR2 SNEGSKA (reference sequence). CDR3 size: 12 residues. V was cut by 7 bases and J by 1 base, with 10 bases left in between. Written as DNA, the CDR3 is TGCAGTGTTACGACAGGGAACACTGAAGCTTTCTTT. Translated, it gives CSVTTGNTEAFF.

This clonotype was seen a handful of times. CDR3 nucleotide sequence: TGTGCCAGCAGTCCCGCGGCTAATGAAAAACTGTTTTTT. Its protein product is CASSPAANEKLFF. The chain has TRBV28 and TRBJ1-4; D is uncertain. Germline V CDR1 and CDR2: MDHEN, SYDVKM. The CDR3 extends over 13 amino acids. V was cut by 5 bases and J by 3 bases, with 7 bases left in between. Using reference TRBV28 and TRBJ1-4 for the parts outside the CDR3, the full variable domain is DVKVTQSSRYLVKRTGEKVFLECVQDMDHENMFWYRQDPGLGLRLIYFSYDVKMKEKGDIPEGYSVSREKKERFSLILESASTNQTSMYLCASSPAANEKLFFGSGTQLSVL.

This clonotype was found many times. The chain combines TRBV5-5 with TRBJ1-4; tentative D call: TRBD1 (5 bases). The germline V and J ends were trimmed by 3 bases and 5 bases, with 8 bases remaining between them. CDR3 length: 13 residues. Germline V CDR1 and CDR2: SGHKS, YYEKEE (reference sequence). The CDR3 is CASSWGPNEKLFF. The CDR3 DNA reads TGTGCCAGCAGCTGGGGACCCAATGAAAAACTGTTTTTT. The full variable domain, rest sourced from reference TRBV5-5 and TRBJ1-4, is DAGVTQSPTHLIKTRGQQVTLRCSPISGHKSVSWYQQVLGQGPQFIFQYYEKEERGRGNFPDRFSARQFPNYSSELNVNALLLGDSALYLCASSWGPNEKLFFGSGTQLSVL.

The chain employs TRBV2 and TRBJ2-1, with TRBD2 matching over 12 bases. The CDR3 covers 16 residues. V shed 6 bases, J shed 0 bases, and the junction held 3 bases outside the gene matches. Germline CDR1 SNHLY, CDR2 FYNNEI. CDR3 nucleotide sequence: TGTGCCAGCAGGGAACTAGCGGGAGGCTCCTACAATGAGCAGTTCTTC. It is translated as CASRELAGGSYNEQFF. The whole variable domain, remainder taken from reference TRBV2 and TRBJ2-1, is EPEVTQTPSHQVTQMGQEVILRCVPISNHLYFYWYRQILGQKVEFLVSFYNNEISEKSEIFDDQFSVERPDGSNFTLKIRSTKLEDSAMYFCASRELAGGSYNEQFFGPGTRLTVL.

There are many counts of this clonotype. DNA for the CDR3: TGTGCCAGCAGTTCACAGGGGGCCGGTGCAGATACGCAGTATTTT. Translating it yields CASSSQGAGADTQYF. The V call is TRBV2, the J call TRBJ2-3, with 9 nucleotides matching TRBD1. V lost 5 bases and J lost 4; bases outside the gene matches: 7. The germline gives CDR1 SNHLY, CDR2 FYNNEI. The CDR3 loop spans 15 amino acids.

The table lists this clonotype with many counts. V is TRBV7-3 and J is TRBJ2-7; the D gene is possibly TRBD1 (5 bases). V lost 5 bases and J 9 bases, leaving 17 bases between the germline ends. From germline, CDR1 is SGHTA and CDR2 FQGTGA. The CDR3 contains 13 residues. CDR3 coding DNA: TGTGCCAGCAGCCAAAATCCTACAGGTGGGCAGTACTTC. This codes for CASSQNPTGGQYF.

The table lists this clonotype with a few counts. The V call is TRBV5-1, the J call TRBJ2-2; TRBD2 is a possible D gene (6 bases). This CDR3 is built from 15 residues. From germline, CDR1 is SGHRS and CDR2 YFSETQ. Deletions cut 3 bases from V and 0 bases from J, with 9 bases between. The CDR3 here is CASSSWGANTGELFF. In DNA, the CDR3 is TGCGCCAGCAGCTCTTGGGGGGCGAACACCGGGGAGCTGTTTTTT.

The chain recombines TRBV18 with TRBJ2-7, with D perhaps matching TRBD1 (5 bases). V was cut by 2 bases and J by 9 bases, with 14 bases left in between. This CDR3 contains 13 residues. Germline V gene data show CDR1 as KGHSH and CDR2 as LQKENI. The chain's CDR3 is CASSPEQGLVQYF. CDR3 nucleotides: TGTGCCAGCTCACCAGAGCAGGGATTAGTGCAGTACTTC.

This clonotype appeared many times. The CDR3 reads CATSPMGTDTQYF. The CDR3 nucleotides read TGTGCCACCAGTCCGATGGGGACAGATACGCAGTATTTT. V is TRBV24-1 and J is TRBJ2-3; D gene uncertain. Per the germline V gene, CDR1 is KGHDR and CDR2 is SFDVKD. Trimming removed 6 bases from V and 3 bases from J, with 9 bases in between. This CDR3 region has 13 residues.

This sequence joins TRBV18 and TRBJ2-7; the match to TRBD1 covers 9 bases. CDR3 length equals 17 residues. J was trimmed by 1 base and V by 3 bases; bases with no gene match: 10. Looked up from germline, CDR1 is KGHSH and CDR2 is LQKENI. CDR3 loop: CASSPVLVGQGSYEQYF. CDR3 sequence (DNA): TGTGCCAGCTCACCGGTTCTCGTGGGACAGGGTTCCTACGAGCAGTACTTC. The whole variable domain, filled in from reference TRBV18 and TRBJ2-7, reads NAGVMQNPRHLVRRRGQEARLRCSPMKGHSHVYWYRQLPEEGLKFMVYLQKENIIDESGMPKERFSAEFPKEGPSILRIQQVVRGDSAAYFCASSPVLVGQGSYEQYFGPGTRLTVT.

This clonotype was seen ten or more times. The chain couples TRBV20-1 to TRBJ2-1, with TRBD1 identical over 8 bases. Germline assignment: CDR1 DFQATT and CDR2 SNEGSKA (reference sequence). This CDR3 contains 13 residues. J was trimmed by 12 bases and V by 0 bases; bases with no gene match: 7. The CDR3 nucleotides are TGCAGTGCTAGAGATTGGGGCGGGACAGGGCAGTTCTTC. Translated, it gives CSARDWGGTGQFF.